This is a list of T cell receptor beta chains from one sample in a study of cytomegalovirus exposure and HLA in healthy donors. Clones were read by immunoSEQ multiplex PCR, and TCRdb kept only the in-frame ones, dropping some. The repertoire consists of about 190,000 clones, with around 82% occurring once and the leading ten covering over 12%. Input material: PBMCs. The receptors stem from a woman in her twenties or thirties in good health and CMV-seropositive. Both conserved end residues are part of each CDR3. Each record gives: J gene, D gene, V gene, clone size, CDR3 DNA, CDR3 protein. D genes are given only for firm matches. The size of a clone is reported for some rows only, either as once, few or many, or as a class for expanded clones.

j_gene: TRBJ2-7; d_gene: TRBD1; v_gene: TRBV5-4; abundance: NA; CDR3nt: TGTGCCAGCAGCTCAGAGGGCCCGGGACAGGGAACCCAGTACTTC; CDR3aa: CASSSEGPGQGTQYF
j_gene: TRBJ2-5; d_gene: TRBD1; v_gene: TRBV29-1; abundance: NA; CDR3nt: TGCAGCGTTGAACCGGGACAGGCTCAAGAGACCCAGTACTTC; CDR3aa: CSVEPGQAQETQYF
j_gene: TRBJ1-2; d_gene: NA; v_gene: TRBV5-8; abundance: NA; CDR3nt: TGTGCCAGCAGCTTGTTTCAGGGAGGCTACACCTTC; CDR3aa: CASSLFQGGYTF
j_gene: TRBJ1-1; d_gene: NA; v_gene: TRBV28; abundance: NA; CDR3nt: TGTGCCAGCAGACACAGGGATACATACATAAGGAACACTGAAGCTTTCTTT; CDR3aa: CASRHRDTYIRNTEAFF
j_gene: TRBJ2-3; d_gene: NA; v_gene: TRBV5-1; abundance: NA; CDR3nt: TGCGCCAGCAGCTGGCCGGGGTTGCCATCGGGGTGGACAGATACGCAGTATTTT; CDR3aa: CASSWPGLPSGWTDTQYF
j_gene: TRBJ1-2; d_gene: NA; v_gene: TRBV5-4; abundance: NA; CDR3nt: TGTGCCAGCAGCGTGGGGAGGCTCTATGGCTACACCTTC; CDR3aa: CASSVGRLYGYTF
j_gene: TRBJ1-1; d_gene: TRBD1; v_gene: TRBV2; abundance: NA; CDR3nt: TGTGCCAGCAAGGAAATCGACAGGGGGTTTGAAGCTTTCTTT; CDR3aa: CASKEIDRGFEAFF
j_gene: TRBJ2-1; d_gene: TRBD2; v_gene: TRBV7-3; abundance: few; CDR3nt: TGTGCCAGCAGCTTAGCGGGGGGGGCCAATGAGCAGTTCTTC; CDR3aa: CASSLAGGANEQFF
j_gene: TRBJ1-1; d_gene: TRBD1; v_gene: TRBV7-9; abundance: once; CDR3nt: TGTGCCAGCAGCTTCCTGGGACAGGGCACTGAAGCTTTCTTT; CDR3aa: CASSFLGQGTEAFF
j_gene: TRBJ2-7; d_gene: TRBD2; v_gene: TRBV5-4; abundance: once; CDR3nt: TGTGCCAGCAGCTTGGAGGGACTAGAGAGCTACGAGCAGTACTTC; CDR3aa: CASSLEGLESYEQYF
j_gene: TRBJ2-3; d_gene: NA; v_gene: TRBV10-2; abundance: NA; CDR3nt: TGCGCCAGCAGTGAGATACACACAGATACGCAGTATTTT; CDR3aa: CASSEIHTDTQYF
j_gene: TRBJ2-7; d_gene: TRBD1; v_gene: TRBV7-9; abundance: NA; CDR3nt: TGTGCCAGCAGCTTCCCCGGGACAGGGGCCGATTGGGAATACGAGCAGTACTTC; CDR3aa: CASSFPGTGADWEYEQYF
j_gene: TRBJ1-2; d_gene: NA; v_gene: TRBV23-1; abundance: NA; CDR3nt: TGCGCCAGCAACGGAGGGGCTAATGATGGCTACACCTTC; CDR3aa: CASNGGANDGYTF
j_gene: TRBJ2-6; d_gene: NA; v_gene: TRBV29-1; abundance: NA; CDR3nt: TGCAGCGTCCTAGGGAGCGCTGGGGCCAACGTCCTGACTTTC; CDR3aa: CSVLGSAGANVLTF
j_gene: TRBJ1-5; d_gene: TRBD1; v_gene: TRBV27; abundance: NA; CDR3nt: TGTGCCAGCAGGGCCGGACAGGGGATTTCGCCCCAGCATTTT; CDR3aa: CASRAGQGISPQHF
j_gene: TRBJ2-5; d_gene: NA; v_gene: TRBV28; abundance: NA; CDR3nt: TGTGCCAGCAGTTACGACAGAGGCGGCCAAGAGACCCAGTACTTC; CDR3aa: CASSYDRGGQETQYF
j_gene: TRBJ1-2; d_gene: TRBD1; v_gene: TRBV5-1; abundance: few; CDR3nt: TGCGCCAGCGCGTCGGGACAGGGGGCGGGACGTGGCTACACCTTC; CDR3aa: CASASGQGAGRGYTF
j_gene: TRBJ2-3; d_gene: TRBD1; v_gene: TRBV9; abundance: NA; CDR3nt: TGTGCCAGCAGCAGCCAGACAGGGTATGGCACAGATACGCAGTATTTT; CDR3aa: CASSSQTGYGTDTQYF
j_gene: TRBJ2-5; d_gene: NA; v_gene: TRBV30; abundance: NA; CDR3nt: TGTGCCTGGAGTCGGGATGAGACCCAGTACTTC; CDR3aa: CAWSRDETQYF
j_gene: TRBJ2-5; d_gene: NA; v_gene: TRBV28; abundance: NA; CDR3nt: TGTGCCAGCAGTTTTTTTAGGGGAGGAGGTGGAGAGACCCAGTACTTC; CDR3aa: CASSFFRGGGGETQYF
j_gene: TRBJ1-1; d_gene: NA; v_gene: TRBV7-9; abundance: NA; CDR3nt: TGTGCCAGCAGCTTAGTCCAGGGTGGGACTGAAGCTTTCTTT; CDR3aa: CASSLVQGGTEAFF
j_gene: TRBJ1-6; d_gene: NA; v_gene: TRBV5-4; abundance: once; CDR3nt: TGTGCCAGCAGCTCGTGGGCGCAGGCTTCACCCCTCCACTTT; CDR3aa: CASSSWAQASPLHF
j_gene: TRBJ2-7; d_gene: NA; v_gene: TRBV5-1; abundance: NA; CDR3nt: TGCGCCAGCAGCGAGGGCGTGGTTGGGGGCCAGCAGTACTTC; CDR3aa: CASSEGVVGGQQYF
j_gene: TRBJ1-3; d_gene: TRBD1; v_gene: TRBV28; abundance: NA; CDR3nt: TGTGCCAGCAGTTTATCGAGTCCAGGGGGCTCTGGAAACACCATATATTTT; CDR3aa: CASSLSSPGGSGNTIYF
j_gene: TRBJ1-4; d_gene: NA; v_gene: TRBV5-8; abundance: NA; CDR3nt: TGTGCCAGCAGCTTGCGTGAAGGGGTGGATGAAAAACTGTTTTTT; CDR3aa: CASSLREGVDEKLFF
j_gene: TRBJ2-1; d_gene: TRBD2; v_gene: TRBV6-4; abundance: few; CDR3nt: TGTGCCAGCAGTAGGACTAGCGGGGCGAATGAGCAGTTCTTC; CDR3aa: CASSRTSGANEQFF
j_gene: TRBJ1-6; d_gene: TRBD1; v_gene: TRBV28; abundance: NA; CDR3nt: TGTGCCAGCAGCGGACAGGTGAATAATTCACCCCTCCACTTT; CDR3aa: CASSGQVNNSPLHF
j_gene: TRBJ1-2; d_gene: NA; v_gene: TRBV5-4; abundance: NA; CDR3nt: TGTGCCAGCAGCTCGCAGGGGACCTATGGCTACACCTTC; CDR3aa: CASSSQGTYGYTF
j_gene: TRBJ2-3; d_gene: NA; v_gene: TRBV12-5; abundance: NA; CDR3nt: TGTGCTAGTGGTTTGGTAAGCGGATTGATTAGCACAGATACGCAGTATTTT; CDR3aa: CASGLVSGLISTDTQYF
j_gene: TRBJ1-2; d_gene: NA; v_gene: TRBV29-1; abundance: NA; CDR3nt: TGCAGCGTTGTGGCCAGAAATAACTATGGCTACACCTTC; CDR3aa: CSVVARNNYGYTF
j_gene: TRBJ2-1; d_gene: NA; v_gene: TRBV11-1; abundance: once; CDR3nt: TGTGCCAGCAGCTTAGGAAGGACTCCGAGCTCCTACAATGAGCAGTTCTTC; CDR3aa: CASSLGRTPSSYNEQFF
j_gene: TRBJ2-2; d_gene: NA; v_gene: TRBV5-1; abundance: NA; CDR3nt: TGCGCCAGCAGCTTGGAGGGGACCGGGGAGCTGTTTTTT; CDR3aa: CASSLEGTGELFF